These T cell receptor beta chains were read from a single sample in a study. MiXCR was run by TCRdb on the 5' RACE reads, yielding one entry per CDR3 protein. The table shows about 43,000 distinct CDR3 sequences, with about a fifth occurring only once. The sequencing input was Tregs sorted from a lymph node. The receptor set was obtained from a female donor with breast cancer. Each CDR3 is given with its conserved first and last residue. Each record gives: clone size, V gene, D gene, J gene, CDR3 DNA, CDR3 protein. D genes are given only for firm matches. Size values are once, few and many counts, or a class for expanded clones, and some rows have none.

>many|TRBV5-1|TRBD1|TRBJ2-7
TGCGCCAGCAGAACTTTACCGGGACAGGGGGCGCCCGGCTACGAGCAGTACTTC
CASRTLPGQGAPGYEQYF
>NA|TRBV12-3/TRBV12-4|TRBD1|TRBJ1-5
TGTGCCAGCAGAGAGACAGGGGGAGACAATCAGCCCCAGCATTTT
CASRETGGDNQPQHF
>NA|TRBV2|NA|TRBJ2-5
TGTGCCAGCAGAAGAGGACAGCAAGAGACCCAGTACTTC
CASRRGQQETQYF
>many|TRBV9|NA|TRBJ1-1
TGTGCCAGCAGCGCGGGACCCCACGGGAACTCTGAAGCTTTCTTT
CASSAGPHGNSEAFF
>NA|TRBV27|NA|TRBJ2-4
TGTGCCAGCAGTTTAAGTGGTTACAGCCTCAAAAACATTCAGTACTTC
CASSLSGYSLKNIQYF
>NA|TRBV7-3|NA|TRBJ2-1
TGTGCCAGCAGCTTAGGACTGTACTCCTACAATGAGCAGTTCTTC
CASSLGLYSYNEQFF
>few|TRBV6-1|NA|TRBJ2-7
TGTGCCAGCAGTGCCCGGGCCCCCTCCTACGAGCAGTACTTC
CASSARAPSYEQYF
>NA|TRBV7-3|NA|TRBJ1-1
TGTGCCAGCAGCTTCCGCGGAAGGGACACTGAAGCTTTCTTT
CASSFRGRDTEAFF
>NA|TRBV12-3/TRBV12-4|NA|TRBJ1-3
TGTGCCAGCAGTTTAGTCACTGGAAACACCATATATTTT
CASSLVTGNTIYF
>NA|TRBV24-1|NA|TRBJ2-3
TGTGCCACCAGTGATCCCCTTTACACAGATACGCAGTATTTT
CATSDPLYTDTQYF
>medium-sized|TRBV7-8|TRBD1|TRBJ2-7
TGTGCCAGCAGCCTGGACAGGCAGCACGAGCAGTACTTC
CASSLDRQHEQYF
>few|TRBV5-1|NA|TRBJ2-7
TGCGCCAGCAGCCCGCATCCATCAGGGGTTCTCTACGAGCAGTACTTC
CASSPHPSGVLYEQYF
>many|TRBV4-2|NA|TRBJ2-4
TGTGCCAGCAGCCAGAACCCTAGTGGAGAAAACATTCAGTACTTC
CASSQNPSGENIQYF
>few|TRBV6-1|NA|TRBJ2-7
TGTGCCAGCAGTGTTTCGTCCGTGCAGTACTTC
CASSVSSVQYF
>many|TRBV5-1|NA|TRBJ2-5
TGCGCCAGCAGCTTGACAGGGATAGAGACCCAGTACTTC
CASSLTGIETQYF
>NA|TRBV12-3/TRBV12-4|NA|TRBJ2-7
TGTGCCAGCAGTTTAAACCCAGGGTTCGAGCAGTACTTC
CASSLNPGFEQYF
>NA|TRBV20-1|TRBD1|TRBJ2-1
TGCAGTGCTAGAGTTTTCGGGACAGGGGGCAATGAGCAGTTCTTC
CSARVFGTGGNEQFF
>NA|TRBV5-1|NA|TRBJ2-2
TGCGCCAGCAGCTTAACGCCGACCGGGGAGCTGTTTTTT
CASSLTPTGELFF
>NA|TRBV29-1|TRBD2|TRBJ2-1
TGCAGCGTTGGCGGGGGGCGGGATGAGCAGTTCTTC
CSVGGGRDEQFF
>few|TRBV9|NA|TRBJ2-1
TGTGCCAGCAGCCCCCTCCGGGACTTGGGGGACAATGAGCAGTTCTTC
CASSPLRDLGDNEQFF
>many|TRBV7-9|NA|TRBJ1-2
TGTGCCAGCAGTCCACCGACAGAGAACTATGGCTACACCTTC
CASSPPTENYGYTF
>NA|TRBV12-5|NA|TRBJ2-1
TGTGCTAGTGGTTTTTATACCAATGAGCAGTTCTTC
CASGFYTNEQFF
>NA|TRBV7-2|NA|TRBJ1-1
TGTGCCAGCAGCTTTTTGGGGGCAGGGTCGAACACTGAAGCTTTCTTT
CASSFLGAGSNTEAFF
>few|TRBV7-9|TRBD2|TRBJ2-4
TGTGCCAGCAGCTTGGAGGCTAGCGGGCGAGCGACCAAAAACATTCAGTACTTC
CASSLEASGRATKNIQYF
>many|TRBV12-3/TRBV12-4|TRBD1|TRBJ2-1
TGTGCCAGCAGTATCCGGGACAGACCCTACAATGAGCAGTTCTTC
CASSIRDRPYNEQFF
>many|TRBV6-6|TRBD1|TRBJ2-1
TGTGCCCTGGGACAGAACTACAATGAGCAGTTCTTC
CALGQNYNEQFF
>few|TRBV5-1|TRBD1|TRBJ1-2
TGCGCCAGCAGCCTGCAGGGGGCCGATGGCTACACCTTC
CASSLQGADGYTF
>NA|TRBV9|NA|TRBJ2-7
TGTGCCAGCAGCGTAGGCGCAGGGGCCAACGAGGAGCAGTACTTC
CASSVGAGANEEQYF
>NA|TRBV20-1|TRBD1|TRBJ2-2
TGCAGTGCTCGGGACAGGGTTAGCTGGGAGCTGTTTTTT
CSARDRVSWELFF
>NA|TRBV3-1|NA|TRBJ2-1
TGTGCCAGCAGTCAAGCGGCGGGATCCTACAATGAGCAGTTCTTC
CASSQAAGSYNEQFF
>NA|TRBV27|TRBD2|TRBJ2-3
TGTGCCAGAAAAAAACTAGCGGGGGGGCTGGATACGCAGTATTTT
CARKKLAGGLDTQYF
>NA|TRBV6-6|NA|TRBJ2-7
TGTGCCAGCAGTTACGAGGACTTCACCTACGAGCAGTACTTC
CASSYEDFTYEQYF
>NA|TRBV12-3/TRBV12-4|NA|TRBJ2-2
NA
CASGPLAGDTGELFFF
>many|TRBV27|TRBD2|TRBJ2-2
TGTGCCAGCAGAGGACTAGCCTACACCGGGGAGCTGTTTTTT
CASRGLAYTGELFF
>many|TRBV2|NA|TRBJ1-2
TGTGCCAGCAGTGAACGTACCACGTTCGATGGCTACACCTTC
CASSERTTFDGYTF
>NA|TRBV9|NA|TRBJ1-1
TGTGCCAGCAGCGTAGACGGAAACACTGAAGATTTCTTT
CASSVDGNTEDFF
>NA|TRBV3-1|NA|TRBJ2-1
TGTGCCAGCAGCCGAGGGACCTGCAATGAGCAGTTCTTC
CASSRGTCNEQFF
>NA|TRBV29-1|TRBD1|TRBJ1-2
TGCAGCGTTGTTACAGGGGGCTTTGGCTACACCTTC
CSVVTGGFGYTF
>medium-sized|TRBV28|NA|TRBJ2-1
TGTGCCAGCAGTTTCGGGGTATACAATGAGCAGTTCTTC
CASSFGVYNEQFF
>many|TRBV5-1|NA|TRBJ1-1
TGCGCCAGCAGCTTGGCCGGGGGGGAATCGGCTTTCTTT
CASSLAGGESAFF
>NA|TRBV27|TRBD1|TRBJ1-1
TGTGCCAGCATTCCGGGACAGGGGGCGGGCACTGAAGCTTTCTTT
CASIPGQGAGTEAFF
>medium-sized|TRBV27|NA|TRBJ2-1
TGTGCCAGCAGTTCAAACTACAATGAGCAGTTCTTC
CASSSNYNEQFF
>many|TRBV20-1|TRBD2|TRBJ2-1
TGCAGTGCTAGGGGACTGCGGGAGTACAATGAGCAGTTCTTC
CSARGLREYNEQFF